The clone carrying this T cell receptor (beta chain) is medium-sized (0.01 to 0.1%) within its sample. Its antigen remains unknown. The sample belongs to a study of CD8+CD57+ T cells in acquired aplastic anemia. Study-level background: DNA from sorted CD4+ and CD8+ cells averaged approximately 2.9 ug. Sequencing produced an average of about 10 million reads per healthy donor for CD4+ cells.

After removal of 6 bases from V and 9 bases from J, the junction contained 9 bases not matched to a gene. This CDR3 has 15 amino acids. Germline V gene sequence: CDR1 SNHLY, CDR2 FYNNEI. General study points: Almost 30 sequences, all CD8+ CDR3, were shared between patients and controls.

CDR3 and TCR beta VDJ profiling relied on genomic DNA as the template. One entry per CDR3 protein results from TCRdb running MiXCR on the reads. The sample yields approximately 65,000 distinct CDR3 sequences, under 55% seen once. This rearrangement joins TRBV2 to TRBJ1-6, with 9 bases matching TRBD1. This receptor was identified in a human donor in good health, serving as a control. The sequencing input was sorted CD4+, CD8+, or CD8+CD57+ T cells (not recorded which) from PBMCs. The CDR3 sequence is CASSNGGQGGSPLHF. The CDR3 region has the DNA TGTGCCAGCAGCAACGGGGGACAGGGTGGTTCACCCCTCCACTTT.